The TCR beta chain under discussion was sequenced for a study of T-cell reconstitution after alpha-beta-depleted transplantation in children. TCRbeta library construction was performed incorporating unique molecular identifiers. TCRdb re-called the PCR reads through MiXCR, storing one row per CDR3 protein. The sample records approximately 270,000 distinct CDR3 sequences, more than 9% being singletons. With 2 bases removed from V and 6 bases from J, the gap between germline ends came to 10 bases. The germline V gene has CDR1 SEHNR and CDR2 FQNEAQ (reference sequence). This CDR3 is 14 amino acids long. The sample holds a few counts of this clonotype.

Source: PBMCs from the stem cell graft donor, taken from the stem cell graft. The TCR comes from a human donor who donated a stem cell graft to a child with SCID. The genes are TRBV7-9 and TRBJ2-2; no definite D call. CDR3 coding DNA: TGTGCCAGCAGCTTAAATATGCAGGCCGGGGAGCTGTTTTTT. Translating it yields CASSLNMQAGELFF.